The rows below give T cell receptor beta chains drawn from one sample of a study of T cell responses to AZD1222 COVID-19 vaccine. Sequencing was performed with immunoSEQ multiplex PCR; in TCRdb, only in-frame clones are kept and a portion is missing. The sample has 130,000 to 150,000 clones, around 92% seen once. The starting material was peripheral blood, obtained after recovery from COVID-19. These receptors were collected from an adult who had recovered from COVID-19. Each CDR3 is given with its conserved first and last residue. The D gene is left open where the match is weak. Clone size appears in some rows only: once, few, many, or a class for an expanded clone.

CDR3 protein: CASSFTPGDEQFF
CDR3 DNA: TGTGCCAGCAGCTTCACCCCGGGGGATGAGCAGTTCTTC
clone size: NA
J gene: TRBJ2-1
V gene: TRBV7-3
D gene: NA

CDR3 protein: CASSQAGTGNTIYF
CDR3 DNA: TGTGCCAGCAGCCAAGCAGGGACTGGAAACACCATATATTTT
clone size: NA
J gene: TRBJ1-3
V gene: TRBV3-1/TRBV3-2
D gene: NA

CDR3 protein: CAWGRQNPNGYTF
CDR3 DNA: TGTGCCTGGGGTAGACAGAATCCTAATGGCTACACCTTC
clone size: NA
J gene: TRBJ1-2
V gene: TRBV30
D gene: NA

CDR3 protein: CASSQVHSMNTEAFF
CDR3 DNA: TGCGCCAGCAGCCAAGTACATAGTATGAACACTGAAGCTTTCTTT
clone size: NA
J gene: TRBJ1-1
V gene: TRBV4-1
D gene: NA

CDR3 protein: CATRDGLAGGWADTQYF
CDR3 DNA: TGTGCCACCCGGGATGGGCTAGCGGGAGGTTGGGCAGATACGCAGTATTTT
clone size: NA
J gene: TRBJ2-3
V gene: TRBV2
D gene: TRBD2

CDR3 protein: CASSLVTGTGRAGELFF
CDR3 DNA: TGTGCCAGCAGCTTAGTGACCGGGACAGGGCGGGCCGGGGAGCTGTTTTTT
clone size: once
J gene: TRBJ2-2
V gene: TRBV11-3
D gene: TRBD1

CDR3 protein: CASSLALWGNTEAFF
CDR3 DNA: TGTGCCAGCAGCTTAGCCTTATGGGGGAACACTGAAGCTTTCTTT
clone size: NA
J gene: TRBJ1-1
V gene: TRBV5-6
D gene: NA

CDR3 protein: CASSLNRGFNQPQHF
CDR3 DNA: TGTGCCAGCAGCTTAAACAGGGGCTTTAATCAGCCCCAGCATTTT
clone size: NA
J gene: TRBJ1-5
V gene: TRBV7-8
D gene: TRBD1

CDR3 protein: CASSVVHRSNTEAFF
CDR3 DNA: TGTGCCAGCAGCGTAGTTCACAGATCGAACACTGAAGCTTTCTTT
clone size: NA
J gene: TRBJ1-1
V gene: TRBV9
D gene: NA

CDR3 protein: CASSERLRGRDGDEQFF
CDR3 DNA: TGTGCCAGCAGTGAACGTCTAAGGGGAAGGGACGGCGATGAGCAGTTCTTC
clone size: NA
J gene: TRBJ2-1
V gene: TRBV25-1
D gene: NA

CDR3 protein: CASSPQDRYGYTF
CDR3 DNA: TGTGCCAGCAGCCCCCAGGACCGCTATGGCTACACCTTC
clone size: NA
J gene: TRBJ1-2
V gene: TRBV25-1
D gene: NA

CDR3 protein: CASSIDHKVLRDINEKLFF
CDR3 DNA: TGTGCCAGTAGTATAGATCATAAAGTGTTGCGGGATATAAATGAAAAACTGTTTTTT
clone size: NA
J gene: TRBJ1-4
V gene: TRBV19
D gene: NA

CDR3 protein: CASSSILFGQGRTGELFF
CDR3 DNA: TGTGCCAGCAGTTCGATTCTATTCGGACAGGGCCGCACCGGGGAGCTGTTTTTT
clone size: NA
J gene: TRBJ2-2
V gene: TRBV28
D gene: TRBD1

CDR3 protein: CASSKNRERCNSPLHF
CDR3 DNA: TGTGCCAGCAGCAAAAATAGGGAGCGTTGTAATTCACCCCTCCACTTT
clone size: once
J gene: TRBJ1-6
V gene: TRBV21-1
D gene: NA

CDR3 protein: CASSFSKGTDTQYF
CDR3 DNA: TGTGCCAGCAGTTTTTCCAAGGGAACAGATACGCAGTATTTT
clone size: NA
J gene: TRBJ2-3
V gene: TRBV28
D gene: NA

CDR3 protein: CASSPPEGPNTEAFF
CDR3 DNA: TGTGCCAGCTCACCACCGGAGGGACCGAACACTGAAGCTTTCTTT
clone size: NA
J gene: TRBJ1-1
V gene: TRBV18
D gene: NA

CDR3 protein: CASSLNQPGAKNIQYF
CDR3 DNA: TGTGCCAGCAGCTTGAACCAGCCGGGGGCCAAAAACATTCAGTACTTC
clone size: once
J gene: TRBJ2-4
V gene: TRBV5-4
D gene: NA

CDR3 protein: CASSLVGLAWETQYF
CDR3 DNA: TGCGCCAGCAGCTTGGTAGGACTAGCGTGGGAGACCCAGTACTTC
clone size: NA
J gene: TRBJ2-5
V gene: TRBV5-1
D gene: TRBD2

CDR3 protein: CASSQDETTNEKLFF
CDR3 DNA: TGCGCCAGCAGCCAAGATGAGACAACTAATGAAAAACTGTTTTTT
clone size: once
J gene: TRBJ1-4
V gene: TRBV4-1
D gene: NA

CDR3 protein: CASSDREGTEAFF
CDR3 DNA: TGTGCCAGCTCGGACAGGGAGGGGACTGAAGCTTTCTTT
clone size: NA
J gene: TRBJ1-1
V gene: TRBV5-4
D gene: TRBD1

CDR3 protein: CASSWGGKDYGYTF
CDR3 DNA: TGTGCCAGCAGCTGGGGGGGAAAGGACTATGGCTACACCTTC
clone size: NA
J gene: TRBJ1-2
V gene: TRBV5-4
D gene: NA

CDR3 protein: CASSSPGQGIGFTEAFF
CDR3 DNA: TGTGCCAGCAGCTCCCCGGGACAAGGGATTGGTTTTACTGAAGCTTTCTTT
clone size: NA
J gene: TRBJ1-1
V gene: TRBV5-6
D gene: NA

CDR3 protein: CASTPRGQVSQPQHF
CDR3 DNA: TGTGCCAGCACCCCGCGGGGACAAGTCTCCCAGCCCCAGCATTTT
clone size: NA
J gene: TRBJ1-5
V gene: TRBV28
D gene: NA

CDR3 protein: CASSTPPYTDTQYF
CDR3 DNA: TGTGCCAGCTCTACACCTCCTTACACAGATACGCAGTATTTT
clone size: once
J gene: TRBJ2-3
V gene: TRBV6-5
D gene: NA

CDR3 protein: CASSPGAGGLNTQYF
CDR3 DNA: TGTGCCAGCAGCCCTGGGGCAGGGGGCTTGAATACGCAGTATTTT
clone size: NA
J gene: TRBJ2-3
V gene: TRBV9
D gene: TRBD1

CDR3 protein: CASRPRSRGGVRGAFF
CDR3 DNA: TGTGCCAGTAGGCCCCGGAGTAGGGGGGGCGTGCGGGGAGCTTTCTTT
clone size: once
J gene: TRBJ1-1
V gene: TRBV19
D gene: NA